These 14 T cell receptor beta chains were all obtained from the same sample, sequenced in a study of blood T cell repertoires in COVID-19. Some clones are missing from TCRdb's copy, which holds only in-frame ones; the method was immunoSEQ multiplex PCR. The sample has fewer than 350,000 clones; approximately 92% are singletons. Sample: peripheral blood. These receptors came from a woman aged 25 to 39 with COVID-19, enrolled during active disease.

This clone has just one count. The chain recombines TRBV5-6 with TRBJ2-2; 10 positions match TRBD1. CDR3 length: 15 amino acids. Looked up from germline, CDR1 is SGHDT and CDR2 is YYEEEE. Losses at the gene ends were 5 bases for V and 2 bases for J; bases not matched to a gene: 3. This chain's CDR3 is CASRVTGGNTGELFF. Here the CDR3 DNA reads TGTGCCAGCAGGGTGACAGGGGGCAACACCGGGGAGCTGTTTTTT.

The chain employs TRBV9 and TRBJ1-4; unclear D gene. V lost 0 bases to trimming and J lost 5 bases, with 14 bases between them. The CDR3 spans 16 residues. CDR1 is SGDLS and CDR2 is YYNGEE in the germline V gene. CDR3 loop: CASSVASSLRNEKLFF. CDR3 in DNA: TGTGCCAGCAGCGTAGCCTCCTCGCTACGCAATGAAAAACTGTTTTTT.

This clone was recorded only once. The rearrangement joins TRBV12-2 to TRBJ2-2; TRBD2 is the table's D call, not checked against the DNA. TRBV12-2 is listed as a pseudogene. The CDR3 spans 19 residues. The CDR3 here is CASRPRVASGRSNTGELFF. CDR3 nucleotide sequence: TGTGCAAGTCGCCCTCGGGTGGCTAGCGGGAGATCGAACACCGGGGAGCTGTTTTTT.

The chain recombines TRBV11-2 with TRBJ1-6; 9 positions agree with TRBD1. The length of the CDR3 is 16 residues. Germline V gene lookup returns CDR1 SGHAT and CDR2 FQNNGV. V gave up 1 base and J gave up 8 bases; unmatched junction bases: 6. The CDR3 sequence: CASSLGGTGWHSPLHF. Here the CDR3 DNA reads TGTGCCAGCAGCTTAGGGGGGACAGGGTGGCATTCACCCCTCCACTTT. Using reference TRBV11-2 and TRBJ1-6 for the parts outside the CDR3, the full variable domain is EAGVAQSPRYKIIEKRQSVAFWCNPISGHATLYWYQQILGQGPKLLIQFQNNGVVDDSQLPKDRFSAERLKGVDSTLKIQPAKLEDSAVYLCASSLGGTGWHSPLHFGNGTRLTVT.

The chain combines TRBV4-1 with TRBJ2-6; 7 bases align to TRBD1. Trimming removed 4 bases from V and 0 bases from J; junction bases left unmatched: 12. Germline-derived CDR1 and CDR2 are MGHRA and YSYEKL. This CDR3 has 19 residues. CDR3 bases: TGCGCCAGCAGCCCATATTTAGGACAGGTAAACTCTGGGGCCAACGTCCTGACTTTC. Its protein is CASSPYLGQVNSGANVLTF.

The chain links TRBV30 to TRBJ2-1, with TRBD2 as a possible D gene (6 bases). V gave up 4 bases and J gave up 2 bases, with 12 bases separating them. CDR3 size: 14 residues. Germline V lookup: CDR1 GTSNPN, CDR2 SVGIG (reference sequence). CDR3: CAWKSGPAYNEQFF. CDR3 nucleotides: TGTGCCTGGAAGAGCGGGCCGGCCTACAATGAGCAGTTCTTC. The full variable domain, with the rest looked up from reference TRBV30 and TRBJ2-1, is SQTIHQWPATLVQPVGSPLSLECTVEGTSNPNLYWYRQAAGRGLQLLFYSVGIGQISSEVPQNLSASRPQDRQFILSSKKLLLSDSGFYLCAWKSGPAYNEQFFGPGTRLTVL.

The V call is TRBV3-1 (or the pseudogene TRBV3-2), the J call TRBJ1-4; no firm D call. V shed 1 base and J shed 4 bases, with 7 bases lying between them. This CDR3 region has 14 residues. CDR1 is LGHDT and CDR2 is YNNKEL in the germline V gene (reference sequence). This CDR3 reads CASSQAQLNEKLFF. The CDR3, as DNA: TGTGCCAGCAGCCAAGCACAGCTTAATGAAAAACTGTTTTTT.

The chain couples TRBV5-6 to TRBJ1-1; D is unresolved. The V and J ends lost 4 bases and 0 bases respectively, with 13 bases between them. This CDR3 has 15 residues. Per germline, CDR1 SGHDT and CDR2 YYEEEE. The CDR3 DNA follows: TGTGCCAGCAGCCCCGTGAGGGTTGTGAACACTGAAGCTTTCTTT. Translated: CASSPVRVVNTEAFF.

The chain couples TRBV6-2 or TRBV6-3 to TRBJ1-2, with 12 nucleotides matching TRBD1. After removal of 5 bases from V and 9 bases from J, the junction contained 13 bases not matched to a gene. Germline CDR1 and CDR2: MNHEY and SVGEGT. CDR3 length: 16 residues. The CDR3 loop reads CASSLNVGQGAVRYTF. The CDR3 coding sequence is TGTGCCAGCAGTCTAAACGTGGGACAGGGGGCAGTTCGCTACACCTTC.

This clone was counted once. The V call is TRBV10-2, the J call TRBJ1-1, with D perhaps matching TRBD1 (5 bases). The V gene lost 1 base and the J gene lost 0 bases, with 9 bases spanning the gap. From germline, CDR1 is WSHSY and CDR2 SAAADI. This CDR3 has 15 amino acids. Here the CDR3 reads CASSEYGGLNTEAFF. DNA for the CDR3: TGCGCCAGCAGTGAGTATGGGGGGTTGAACACTGAAGCTTTCTTT.

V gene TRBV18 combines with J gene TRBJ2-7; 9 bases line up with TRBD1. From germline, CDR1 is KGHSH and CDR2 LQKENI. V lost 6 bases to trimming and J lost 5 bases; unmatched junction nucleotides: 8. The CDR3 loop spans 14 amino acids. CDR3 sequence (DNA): TGTGCCAGCTCGCCCAAACAGGGGGCCCACGAGCAGTACTTC. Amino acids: CASSPKQGAHEQYF.

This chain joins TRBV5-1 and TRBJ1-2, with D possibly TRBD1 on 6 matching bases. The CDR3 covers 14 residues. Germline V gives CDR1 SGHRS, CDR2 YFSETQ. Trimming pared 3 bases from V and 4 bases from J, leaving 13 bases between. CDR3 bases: TGCGCCAGCAGCTCACAGGGATCCTCCTATGGCTACACCTTC. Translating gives CASSSQGSSYGYTF.

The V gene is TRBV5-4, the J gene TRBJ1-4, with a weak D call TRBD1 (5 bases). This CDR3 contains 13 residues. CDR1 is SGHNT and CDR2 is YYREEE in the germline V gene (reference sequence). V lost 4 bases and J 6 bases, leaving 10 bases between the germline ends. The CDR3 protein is CASSRGRDEKLFF. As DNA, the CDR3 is TGTGCCAGCAGCCGGGGGAGGGATGAAAAACTGTTTTTT.

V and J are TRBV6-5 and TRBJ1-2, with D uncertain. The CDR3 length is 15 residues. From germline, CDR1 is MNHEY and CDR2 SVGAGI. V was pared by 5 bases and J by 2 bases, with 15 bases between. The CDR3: CASSPTERVNYGYTF. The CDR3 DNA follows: TGTGCCAGCAGTCCTACAGAGAGGGTGAACTATGGCTACACCTTC.